The 19 T cell receptor beta chains presented below share a single source sample, sequenced in a study of T cell responses to AZD1222 COVID-19 vaccine. Clones were sequenced by immunoSEQ multiplex PCR, and TCRdb holds only the in-frame ones, with some missing. The data contain about 140,000 clones, about 94% of them seen just once; the ten biggest clones take up under 4%. The sample was peripheral blood, taken on day 0 of AZD1222 vaccination. These receptors were collected from an adult in good health.

The chain combines TRBV11-2 with TRBJ2-1; 11 nucleotides agree with TRBD2. Germline-derived CDR1 and CDR2 are SGHAT and FQNNGV. The CDR3 consists of 19 residues. V lost 4 bases, J lost 0 bases, and 11 bases stayed unmatched. Written as DNA, the CDR3 is TGTGCCAGCAGCTCGATGGGGACTAGCGGAAGGAACTCCTACAATGAGCAGTTCTTC. Its protein is CASSSMGTSGRNSYNEQFF.

This chain connects TRBV19 to TRBJ1-5, with D unclear. The CDR3 spans 12 residues. With 6 bases removed from V and 4 bases from J, the gap between germline ends came to 7 bases. Per the germline V gene, CDR1 is LNHDA and CDR2 is SQIVND (reference sequence). DNA for the CDR3: TGTGCCAGTAGAAATGGGAATCAGCCCCAGCATTTT. This sequence encodes CASRNGNQPQHF.

The CDR3 sequence: CASRKTGEETQYF. DNA for the CDR3: TGTGCCAGCAGAAAAACAGGGGAAGAGACCCAGTACTTC. The V gene is TRBV9, the J gene TRBJ2-5, with 7 positions matching TRBD1. The CDR3 totals 13 residues. Losses at the gene ends were 5 bases for V and 3 bases for J; bases not matched to a gene: 4. CDR1 is SGDLS and CDR2 is YYNGEE in the germline V gene.

This rearrangement joins TRBV4-3 to TRBJ2-7; D is uncertain. The CDR3 is made up of 16 amino acids. Germline CDR1 and CDR2: LGHNA and YSLEER. V was pared by 0 bases and J by 2 bases, with 14 bases between. The CDR3 here is CASSQDRATMAYEQYF. In DNA, the CDR3 is TGCGCCAGCAGCCAAGATCGGGCAACCATGGCCTACGAGCAGTACTTC.

V and J are TRBV9 and TRBJ2-1; D is ambiguous. From germline, CDR1 is SGDLS and CDR2 YYNGEE. Between the trimmed V and J ends, which lost 3 bases and 7 bases, there was a span of 8 bases. The CDR3 length is 12 residues. CDR3 sequence: CASSAVGNEQFF. The CDR3, as DNA: TGTGCCAGCAGCGCCGTTGGAAATGAGCAGTTCTTC.

The chain recombines TRBV6-1 with TRBJ1-2; maybe TRBD1 (5 bases). Germline CDR1 reads MNHNS; CDR2 reads SASEGT. Trimming pared 2 bases from V and 14 bases from J, leaving 21 bases between. This CDR3 region has 14 residues. The CDR3 DNA reads as TGTGCCAGCAGTGAATATTCACGGACCGGGGCGGAGACCTTC. Translating gives CASSEYSRTGAETF.

V is TRBV10-3 and J is TRBJ2-7, with TRBD2 matching over 9 bases. The CDR3 sequence is 16 residues long. CDR1 is ENHRY, CDR2 SYGVKD, per germline. The J segment lost 1 base and the V segment lost 4 bases, leaving 8 bases of the junction unmatched. CDR3 sequence reads: CAISAGLAGTSYEQYF. The CDR3 DNA sequence: TGTGCCATCAGTGCGGGTCTAGCGGGAACATCCTACGAGCAGTACTTC.

The V call is TRBV5-1, the J call TRBJ1-6; TRBD1 matches at 7 bases. The germline V gene has CDR1 SGHRS and CDR2 YFSETQ. V lost 1 base to trimming and J lost 9 bases; unmatched junction nucleotides: 7. The CDR3 loop spans 15 amino acids. The CDR3 sequence: CASSLWQGVSSPLHF. The CDR3 DNA reads as TGCGCCAGCAGCTTGTGGCAGGGGGTGAGTTCACCCCTCCACTTT.

The chain links TRBV29-1 to TRBJ1-2; D is unresolved. Trimming took off 6 bases at V and 4 bases at J, with 12 bases between the two ends. The CDR3 spans 12 residues. The germline V gene encodes CDR1 SQVTM and CDR2 ANQGSEA. The CDR3 sequence is CSVPRVSYGYTF. The CDR3 region has the DNA TGCAGCGTCCCCCGGGTCTCCTATGGCTACACCTTC.

The chain has TRBV3-1 (or the pseudogene TRBV3-2) and TRBJ1-2, with TRBD1 matching over 11 bases. Trimming at V came to 6 bases and at J to 4 bases, leaving 13 bases not matched to a gene. This CDR3 comprises 17 residues. Germline-derived CDR1 and CDR2 are LGHDT and YNNKEL (reference sequence). Here the CDR3 reads CASSITVRDRGIYGYTF. The CDR3 DNA follows: TGTGCCAGCAGTATTACTGTCCGGGACAGGGGGATCTATGGCTACACCTTC.

The rearrangement links TRBV11-2 to TRBJ2-1; D ambiguous. Deletions cut 1 base from V and 15 bases from J, with 10 bases between. The length of the CDR3 is 11 residues. Germline V CDR1 and CDR2: SGHAT, FQNNGV. The DNA for the CDR3 is TGTGCCAGCAGCTTAGGTCTCCTTCTGTTCTTC. It yields the protein CASSLGLLLFF. Based on the CDR3 plus reference TRBV11-2 and TRBJ2-1, the full variable domain is EAGVAQSPRYKIIEKRQSVAFWCNPISGHATLYWYQQILGQGPKLLIQFQNNGVVDDSQLPKDRFSAERLKGVDSTLKIQPAKLEDSAVYLCASSLGLLLFFGPGTRLTVL.

The chain recombines TRBV7-3 with TRBJ2-6; 7 bases line up with TRBD1. J lost 0 bases, V lost 5 bases, and 13 bases had no gene match. Germline V gives CDR1 SGHTA, CDR2 FQGTGA. The CDR3 length is 19 residues. The CDR3 spells CASSPRQGGSLSGANVLTF. CDR3 sequence (DNA): TGTGCCAGCAGCCCCCGACAGGGCGGTTCCCTCTCTGGGGCCAACGTCCTGACTTTC.

The J gene is TRBJ2-4, the V gene TRBV18; D might be TRBD1 or TRBD2, each matching 6 bases. Deletions cut 2 bases from V and 3 bases from J, with 11 bases between. Germline V CDR1 and CDR2: KGHSH, LQKENI. This CDR3 has 15 amino acids. CDR3 amino acids: CASSPWGAFKNIQYF. CDR3 sequence (DNA): TGTGCCAGCTCACCATGGGGGGCCTTCAAAAACATTCAGTACTTC. Combining the CDR3 with reference TRBV18 and TRBJ2-4 gives the whole variable domain NAGVMQNPRHLVRRRGQEARLRCSPMKGHSHVYWYRQLPEEGLKFMVYLQKENIIDESGMPKERFSAEFPKEGPSILRIQQVVRGDSAAYFCASSPWGAFKNIQYFGAGTRLSVL.

The chain employs TRBV21-1 and TRBJ1-2; TRBD1 was called by the table and not checked on the DNA. TRBV21-1 counts as a pseudogene. The CDR3 sequence is 19 residues long. CDR3 nucleotides: TGTGCCAGCAGCAAAGGCGGGTTGGGCAGGGGGGCTTTTAACTATGGCTACACCTTC. It yields the protein CASSKGGLGRGAFNYGYTF.

CDR3 sequence: CATSRDRAVSNQPQHF. The CDR3 coding sequence is TGTGCCACCAGCAGAGATCGGGCAGTTAGCAATCAGCCCCAGCATTTT. The rearrangement uses TRBV15 and TRBJ1-5; D gene uncertain. CDR3 length: 16 amino acids. The germline V gene has CDR1 LNHNV and CDR2 YYDKDF (reference sequence). Trimming pared 0 bases from V and 0 bases from J, leaving 9 bases between.

The chain links TRBV7-2 to TRBJ2-1; 10 bases are shared with TRBD2. J gave up 5 bases and V 6 bases, and 4 bases lay outside the gene matches. This CDR3 contains 14 residues. Germline-derived CDR1 and CDR2 are SGHTA and FQGNSA. This CDR3 is CASRKGLANNEQFF. In nucleotides, the CDR3 is TGTGCCAGCAGGAAGGGACTAGCGAACAATGAGCAGTTCTTC.

The chain uses TRBV4-2 and TRBJ1-2, with 8 bases that match TRBD1. Germline CDR1 is LGHNA and CDR2 is YNFKEQ. This CDR3 contains 15 residues. V gave up 0 bases and J gave up 5 bases; unmatched junction bases: 5. Here the CDR3 reads CASSQDQGAGYGYTF. The CDR3 DNA sequence: TGTGCCAGCAGCCAAGATCAGGGGGCAGGGTATGGCTACACCTTC.

As for this clone: Other nucleotide sequences in the sample specify the same CDR3. The chain employs TRBV29-1 and TRBJ2-7; 11 positions agree with TRBD1. Germline CDR1 and CDR2: SQVTM and ANQGSEA. V lost 3 bases, J lost 3 bases, and 1 base stayed unmatched. This CDR3 region has 13 residues. The CDR3 loop is CSVEGTGGYEQYF. The CDR3 nucleotides are TGCAGCGTTGAGGGGACAGGGGGCTACGAGCAGTACTTC.

The chain combines TRBV20-1 with TRBJ1-1; 7 nucleotides align to TRBD1. Unmatched junction bases numbered 6, after V lost 3 bases and J lost 5 bases. CDR3 size: 13 residues. Germline V gene sequence: CDR1 DFQATT, CDR2 SNEGSKA (reference sequence). CDR3: CSASTGVRTEAFF. The CDR3 bases are TGCAGTGCTAGTACAGGGGTTCGTACTGAAGCTTTCTTT.